A selection of T cell receptor beta chains follows, all from one sample in a study of siplizumab effects on memory and regulatory T cells. The protocol was immunoSEQ multiplex PCR, while the TCRdb copy is restricted to in-frame clones and leaves out a portion. This table has about 110,000 clones, around 92% appearing once. The specimen sequenced was Tregs sorted from blood. The receptors were sampled from a human donor in good health. CDR3s include the opening cysteine and the closing phenylalanine or tryptophan. A D gene is named only where the DNA matches it firmly. The size field is filled for only some rows; it gives once, few, many or a size class.

>TRBD1|TRBJ1-2|TRBV14|15|once
CASSEEGTGTYGYTF
TGTGCCAGCAGCGAAGAAGGGACAGGGACCTATGGCTACACCTTC
>-|TRBJ1-1|TRBV6-1|13|-
CASRWTVNTEAFF
TGTGCCAGCAGGTGGACTGTGAACACTGAAGCTTTCTTT
>-|TRBJ2-3|TRBV2|17|medium-sized
CASRDNRDSSFTDTQYF
TGTGCCAGCAGAGATAACCGGGACTCAAGCTTCACAGATACGCAGTATTTT
>TRBD2|TRBJ2-1|TRBV6-4|14|-
CASSLAGGYNEQFF
TGTGCCAGCAGTCTAGCGGGGGGGTACAATGAGCAGTTCTTC
>-|TRBJ1-5|TRBV7-9|16|-
CASSFWDGYSNQPQHF
TGTGCCAGCAGCTTCTGGGACGGGTATAGCAATCAGCCCCAGCATTTT
>-|TRBJ1-3|TRBV7-9|15|-
CASSDTGTAGNTIYF
TGTGCCAGCAGCGATACCGGGACGGCAGGAAACACCATATATTTT
>-|TRBJ2-1|TRBV5-1|15|-
CASSLGGSTINEQFF
TGCGCCAGCAGCTTGGGCGGCAGTACCATCAATGAGCAGTTCTTC
>TRBD1|TRBJ1-1|TRBV4-1|15|-
CASSRQGQLNTEAFF
TGCGCCAGCAGCCGGCAGGGACAGCTGAACACTGAAGCTTTCTTT
>TRBD2|TRBJ2-1|TRBV5-1|15|-
CASSLTLPLATEQFF
TGCGCCAGCAGCTTGACCCTACCACTAGCGACTGAGCAGTTCTTC
>-|TRBJ2-1|TRBV9|14|-
CASSPRPNPPEQFF
TGTGCCAGCAGCCCGCGACCCAACCCCCCCGAGCAGTTCTTC
>-|TRBJ1-2|TRBV21-1|11|-
CASSKERGYTF
TGTGCCAGCAGCAAAGAACGGGGCTACACCTTC
>-|TRBJ1-5|TRBV2|15|-
CASSEWRGVRQPQHF
TGTGCCAGCAGTGAGTGGCGGGGGGTACGTCAGCCCCAGCATTTT
>-|TRBJ1-1|TRBV7-2|13|-
CASSPQVDTEAFF
TGTGCCAGCAGCCCACAGGTAGACACTGAAGCTTTCTTT
>TRBD1|TRBJ1-2|TRBV10-3|14|-
CAISGADRLYGYTF
TGTGCCATCAGTGGAGCGGACAGGTTGTATGGCTACACCTTC
>-|TRBJ2-1|TRBV6-5|14|-
CASHGLTGSNEQFF
TGTGCCAGCCATGGACTAACGGGAAGCAATGAGCAGTTCTTC
>-|TRBJ2-4|TRBV19|14|once
CASSSGPASDIQYF
TGTGCCAGTAGCTCGGGACCAGCATCTGACATTCAGTACTTC
>-|TRBJ2-5|TRBV7-8|13|-
CASSFGQGETQYF
TGTGCCAGCAGCTTTGGTCAGGGGGAGACCCAGTACTTC
>-|TRBJ2-5|TRBV7-7|16|-
CASSLYEGAGQETQYF
TGTGCCAGCAGCTTATACGAGGGGGCGGGACAAGAGACCCAGTACTTC
>-|TRBJ1-2|TRBV19|12|-
CASSGGRGSYTF
TGTGCCAGTAGTGGGGGCCGAGGAAGCTACACCTTC
>-|TRBJ1-1|TRBV6-5|16|few
CASSYATYTGNTEAFF
TGTGCCAGCAGTTACGCGACATATACAGGGAACACTGAAGCTTTCTTT
>-|TRBJ1-1|TRBV2|12|-
CASRTTAGKTFF
TGTGCCAGCAGGACGACTGCCGGGAAGACTTTCTTT
>TRBD2|TRBJ2-5|TRBV5-1|15|-
CASSPGGSGVETQYF
TGCGCCAGCAGCCCTGGTGGTAGCGGGGTGGAGACCCAGTACTTC
>TRBD1|TRBJ1-6|TRBV5-6|15|-
CASSLGQGYNSPLHF
TGTGCCAGCAGCTTAGGACAGGGCTATAATTCACCCCTCCACTTT
>TRBD1|TRBJ1-1|TRBV27|13|-
CASSLTGYTEAFF
TGTGCCAGCAGTTTGACAGGGTACACTGAAGCTTTCTTT
>-|TRBJ1-2|TRBV5-5|17|-
CASSPNQGPNFNYGYTF
TGTGCCAGCAGCCCCAATCAGGGTCCCAATTTCAACTATGGCTACACCTTC
>-|TRBJ2-1|TRBV11-3|14|-
CASSLGILGNEQFF
TGTGCCAGCAGCTTAGGTATCCTGGGCAATGAGCAGTTCTTC
>-|TRBJ2-3|TRBV2|12|-
CASRTRTDTQYF
TGTGCCAGCAGGACCCGCACAGATACGCAGTATTTT
>-|TRBJ2-1|TRBV5-4|14|-
CASSLSQTRNEQFF
TGTGCCAGCAGCTTAAGTCAGACGAGGAATGAGCAGTTCTTC
>TRBD1|TRBJ2-1|TRBV7-9|13|-
CASSREGGDEQFF
TGTGCCAGCAGCCGAGAAGGGGGCGATGAGCAGTTCTTC
>-|TRBJ2-7|TRBV7-2|14|-
CASSVGTYIYEQYF
TGTGCCAGCAGCGTCGGGACTTACATCTACGAGCAGTACTTC
>-|TRBJ1-5|TRBV6-5|14|-
CASSLQGWGQPQHF
TGTGCCAGTTCTCTACAGGGCTGGGGACAGCCCCAGCATTTT
>-|TRBJ2-5|TRBV7-3|13|-
CASSLNRQETQYF
TGTGCCAGCAGCTTAAACAGGCAAGAGACCCAGTACTTC
>-|TRBJ2-1|TRBV10-3|15|-
CAISETGLSYNEQFF
TGTGCCATCAGTGAGACTGGACTCTCCTACAATGAGCAGTTCTTC
>-|TRBJ1-1|TRBV5-6|14|-
CASSLRGRNTEAFF
TGTGCCAGCAGCTTGAGAGGGAGGAACACTGAAGCTTTCTTT
>-|TRBJ2-3|TRBV13|14|-
CASSLKILLDTQYF
TGTGCCAGCAGTTTGAAAATCCTACTAGATACGCAGTATTTT
>-|TRBJ1-4|TRBV9|14|-
CASTRGSTNEKLFF
TGTGCCAGCACCCGGGGGTCAACTAATGAAAAACTGTTTTTT
>TRBD2|TRBJ2-3|TRBV5-1|18|-
CASSLALTSGIWADTQYF
TGCGCCAGCAGCTTGGCCCTAACTAGCGGGATCTGGGCAGATACGCAGTATTTT
>TRBD2|TRBJ2-5|TRBV7-6|14|-
CASSHGTSQETQYF
TGTGCCAGCAGCCACGGGACTAGCCAAGAGACCCAGTACTTC
>TRBD1|TRBJ1-2|TRBV6-1|14|-
CASSKGDRAGGYTF
TGTGCCAGCAGTAAGGGGGACAGGGCGGGTGGCTACACCTTC
>TRBD2|TRBJ2-2|TRBV7-2|16|-
CASRRMASGNTGELFF
TGTGCCAGCAGGCGCATGGCTAGCGGGAACACCGGGGAGCTGTTTTTT
>TRBD1|TRBJ2-2|TRBV5-1|15|-
CASSLRTGRTGELFF
TGCGCCAGCAGCTTGCGGACAGGGAGAACCGGGGAGCTGTTTTTT
>-|TRBJ1-2|TRBV7-9|18|-
CASSLVGGSGEANYGYTF
TGTGCCAGCAGCTTAGTTGGAGGGAGTGGGGAAGCTAACTATGGCTACACCTTC
>-|TRBJ1-4|TRBV19|14|few
CASSIRGWGEKLFF
TGTGCCAGTAGTATAAGAGGGTGGGGAGAAAAACTGTTTTTT